This T cell receptor (beta chain) came from a study of shared clonotypes between healthy human individuals. The CDR3 contains 15 residues. V was trimmed by 6 bases and J by 3 bases, leaving 14 bases between them. The germline V gene encodes CDR1 MDHEN and CDR2 SYDVKM. Clones were sequenced by immunoSEQ multiplex PCR, and TCRdb holds only the in-frame ones, with some missing. Of more than 2 million clones listed, 93% were seen once; the top ten hold about 1.7%. It was CD45RO-negative cells, positively selected for CCR7, that made up naive CD8 cells, with terminally differentiated effector memory CD45RA+ cells excluded. Healthy HIV-negative adults with no recent acute infections or vaccinations were recruited as donors.

V is TRBV28 and J is TRBJ1-4; maybe TRBD1 (6 bases). Specimen: naive CD8+ T cells from PBMCs. The origin of this receptor is a man younger than 35 in good health. Some clones in this sample may be carry-over from other donors' samples. The CDR3 DNA reads TGTGCCAGCAGCCCCACAGGGAAACCTAATGAAAAACTGTTTTTT. This encodes CASSPTGKPNEKLFF.